This T cell receptor beta chain was obtained from a study of T cell repertoires in cytomegalovirus infection. Whole-study context: Public TCR beta signatures marked donors with CMV infection and the matching HLA.

Study findings and constraints: HLA-C-restricted CMV-specific TCR beta clonotypes were dominant in the ex vivo response.

MiXCR was run by TCRdb on the reads, yielding one entry per CDR3 protein. Here the sample spans around 230,000 distinct CDR3 sequences, roughly two fifths being singletons. This clonotype was counted a few times. The antigen is undetermined. CDR1 is DFQATT, CDR2 SNEGSKA, per germline (reference sequence). J lost 5 bases, V lost 4 bases, and 14 bases had no gene match. The CDR3 covers 17 residues. The sequence came from a human donor in good health (CMV status not recorded). Some clones in this sample may be carry-over from other donors' samples. The sample consisted of CD8+ T cells from cultured PBMCs, taken from culture after CMV antigen stimulation. The chain has TRBV20-1 and TRBJ2-5; 12 positions match TRBD1. This CDR3 is CSATELGTGGNGETQYF. The CDR3 region has the DNA TGCAGTGCTACGGAACTCGGGACAGGGGGCAATGGGGAGACCCAGTACTTC.